These T cell receptor beta chains were read from a single sample in a study of CD8 T cells in ankylosing spondylitis. TCRdb recomputed calls from the 5' RACE reads with MiXCR, one row per CDR3 protein. Of approximately 260,000 distinct CDR3 sequences listed, approximately 9% were seen once; the top ten hold around 6.8%. The sample consisted of blood, either unsorted or a sorted T cell fraction (not recorded which). The source is a male donor with ankylosing spondylitis or in good health (not recorded which). CDR3s include the opening cysteine and the closing phenylalanine or tryptophan. The D gene is left open where the match is weak. Not all rows give a size; the values are once, few, many and, for expanded clones, a class.

.	TRBV9	TRBJ2-3	TRBD2	CASSVGGPGLAGEDTQYF	TGTGCCAGCAGCGTAGGGGGACCGGGACTAGCGGGGGAAGATACGCAGTATTTT
many	TRBV7-3	TRBJ2-2	.	CASSLARGATGELFF	TGTGCCAGCAGCTTAGCCAGGGGAGCAACCGGGGAGCTGTTTTTT
.	TRBV7-2	TRBJ2-1	.	CASSLAFPATNEQFF	TGTGCCAGCAGCTTAGCGTTTCCGGCGACAAATGAGCAGTTCTTC
many	TRBV11-1	TRBJ2-5	TRBD2	CASSILAEKETQYF	TGTGCCAGCAGCATACTAGCGGAAAAAGAGACCCAGTACTTC
many	TRBV10-3	TRBJ2-1	TRBD2	CAISAQTSGAYNEQFF	TGTGCCATCAGTGCTCAGACTAGCGGGGCCTACAATGAGCAGTTCTTC
many	TRBV12-3/TRBV12-4	TRBJ1-5	.	CASSPSPGGHQPQHF	TGTGCCAGCAGTCCTTCTCCGGGGGGACATCAGCCCCAGCATTTT
many	TRBV5-1	TRBJ1-1	TRBD1	CASSIGQGMNTEAFF	TGCGCCAGCAGCATCGGACAGGGGATGAACACTGAAGCTTTCTTT
once	TRBV5-1	TRBJ2-1	.	CASSLERQGQGQFF	TGCGCCAGCAGCTTGGAGCGGCAGGGCCAAGGGCAGTTCTTC
few	TRBV28	TRBJ1-5	.	CASSPFDGNSNQPQHF	TGTGCCAGCAGTCCTTTCGACGGAAATAGCAATCAGCCCCAGCATTTT
many	TRBV5-1	TRBJ1-1	.	CASSLSWDTTPNTEAFF	TGCGCCAGCAGCTTGTCCTGGGACACCACACCGAACACTGAAGCTTTCTTT
many	TRBV7-6	TRBJ2-5	.	CASSLGEAGAETQYF	TGTGCCAGCAGCTTAGGAGAGGCGGGGGCGGAGACCCAGTACTTC
few	TRBV10-3	TRBJ2-1	.	CAISENPYNEQFF	TGTGCCATCAGTGAGAACCCCTACAATGAGCAGTTCTTC
many	TRBV6-2/TRBV6-3	TRBJ1-5	.	CASSYGSWNNQPQHF	TGTGCCAGCAGTTACGGATCATGGAACAATCAGCCCCAGCATTTT
many	TRBV20-1	TRBJ2-7	TRBD2	CSARELAGRYEQYF	TGCAGTGCTAGAGAACTAGCGGGGCGCTACGAGCAGTACTTC
few	TRBV6-1	TRBJ2-3	.	CASSRSPASPDTQYF	TGTGCCAGCAGTCGATCCCCCGCGAGCCCGGATACGCAGTATTTT
.	TRBV27	TRBJ2-7	TRBD1	CASSSGTVYEQYF	TGTGCCAGCAGTTCCGGGACAGTCTACGAGCAGTACTTC
many	TRBV5-1	TRBJ2-2	.	CASSPDGLTTGELFF	TGCGCCAGCAGCCCGGACGGCCTTACTACCGGGGAGCTGTTTTTT
many	TRBV10-1	TRBJ2-3	TRBD2	CASSEGTSVTDTQYF	TGCGCCAGCAGTGAAGGGACTAGCGTCACAGATACGCAGTATTTT
many	TRBV29-1	TRBJ2-1	TRBD2	CSAIAGSRSYNEQFF	TGCAGCGCCATAGCGGGGTCACGCTCCTACAATGAGCAGTTCTTC
many	TRBV6-4	TRBJ2-2	.	CASSDRATGELFF	TGTGCCAGCAGTGACAGGGCCACCGGGGAGCTGTTTTTT
many	TRBV7-2	TRBJ1-4	TRBD1	CASSFQASGQNEKLFF	TGTGCCAGCAGCTTTCAAGCCTCGGGACAGAATGAAAAACTGTTTTTT
.	TRBV19	TRBJ2-1	TRBD1	CASSILGTGWNEQFF	TGTGCCAGTAGTATCCTGGGGACAGGGTGGAATGAGCAGTTCTTC
many	TRBV12-3/TRBV12-4	TRBJ2-2	.	CASSSLGATGELFF	TGTGCCAGCAGTTCCCTAGGGGCCACCGGGGAGCTGTTTTTT
many	TRBV7-2	TRBJ2-5	TRBD1	CASSPQGTGRGETQYF	TGTGCCAGCAGCCCTCAAGGGACAGGGAGGGGAGAGACCCAGTACTTC
many	TRBV14	TRBJ2-7	.	CASSPNGDEQYF	TGTGCCAGCAGCCCCAACGGGGACGAGCAGTACTTC
many	TRBV12-3/TRBV12-4	TRBJ1-1	.	CASRLGPNTEAFF	TGTGCCAGCAGATTAGGGCCGAACACTGAAGCTTTCTTT
few	TRBV6-2/TRBV6-3	TRBJ2-5	TRBD1	CASSLPGQLQETQYF	TGTGCCAGCTCCCTTCCGGGACAGCTCCAAGAGACCCAGTACTTC
many	TRBV7-9	TRBJ2-3	.	CASSLQVPPDTDTQYF	TGTGCCAGCAGCTTACAGGTACCCCCGGACACAGATACGCAGTATTTT
many	TRBV28	TRBJ1-1	.	CASSLGLDRTPEAFF	TGTGCCAGCAGTTTGGGCCTAGACAGGACCCCTGAAGCTTTCTTT
many	TRBV5-8	TRBJ1-2	.	CASSLDRRANYGYTF	TGTGCCAGCAGCTTGGATCGCAGGGCCAACTATGGCTACACCTTC
many	TRBV7-2	TRBJ1-3	.	CASSLDGYPGNTIYF	TGTGCCAGCAGCTTAGACGGGTATCCGGGAAACACCATATATTTT
few	TRBV7-9	TRBJ2-5	TRBD1	CASRFGTEETQYF	TGTGCCAGCAGGTTCGGGACAGAAGAGACCCAGTACTTC
many	TRBV24-1	TRBJ2-3	.	CATSGASDTQYF	TGTGCCACCAGCGGAGCTTCAGATACGCAGTATTTT
few	TRBV30	TRBJ2-7	TRBD1	CACDRAPSYEQYF	TGTGCCTGTGACAGGGCCCCCTCCTACGAGCAGTACTTC
few	TRBV7-2	TRBJ1-6	.	CASSLRGSEDSPLHF	TGTGCCAGCAGCTTACGAGGGTCGGAGGATTCACCCCTCCACTTT
many	TRBV20-1	TRBJ2-3	.	CSAGRASGSTDTQYF	TGCAGTGCTGGAAGGGCCAGCGGAAGCACAGATACGCAGTATTTT
many	TRBV29-1	TRBJ2-3	TRBD2	CSVEGASGATDTQYF	TGCAGCGTTGAAGGGGCTAGCGGGGCCACAGATACGCAGTATTTT
few	TRBV5-1	TRBJ2-3	.	CASSLNPTGSSTDTQYF	TGCGCCAGCAGCTTGAACCCGACAGGTTCTAGCACAGATACGCAGTATTTT
.	TRBV5-6	TRBJ2-7	.	CASIVWASAYEQYF	TGTGCCAGCATCGTCTGGGCATCAGCCTACGAGCAGTACTTC
many	TRBV27	TRBJ2-1	TRBD2	CASSSGTSGYNEQFF	TGTGCCAGCAGTTCCGGGACTAGCGGCTACAATGAGCAGTTCTTC
few	TRBV27	TRBJ1-1	TRBD1	CASSHPPGQGNTEAFF	TGTGCCAGCAGTCATCCTCCGGGACAGGGGAACACTGAAGCTTTCTTT
many	TRBV5-1	TRBJ1-1	TRBD1	CASSPGTGDTEAFF	TGCGCCAGCAGCCCCGGGACAGGGGACACTGAAGCTTTCTTT
many	TRBV7-9	TRBJ1-3	.	CASSLPFYGSSGNTIYF	TGTGCCAGCAGCTTACCGTTTTACGGCAGCTCTGGAAACACCATATATTTT
many	TRBV12-3/TRBV12-4	TRBJ1-1	.	CASSFADGGQGAEAFF	TGTGCCAGCAGCTTCGCTGACGGGGGCCAAGGAGCTGAAGCTTTCTTT